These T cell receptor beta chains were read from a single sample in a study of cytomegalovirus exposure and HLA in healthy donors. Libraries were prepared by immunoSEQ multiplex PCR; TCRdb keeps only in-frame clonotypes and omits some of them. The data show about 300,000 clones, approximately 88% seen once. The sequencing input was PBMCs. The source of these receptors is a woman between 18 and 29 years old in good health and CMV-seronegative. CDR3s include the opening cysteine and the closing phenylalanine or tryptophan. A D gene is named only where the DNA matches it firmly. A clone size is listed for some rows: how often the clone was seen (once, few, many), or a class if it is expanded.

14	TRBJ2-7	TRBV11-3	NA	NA	TGTGCCAGCAGCTTGGGTACAGGGCCCTACGAGCAGTACTTC	CASSLGTGPYEQYF
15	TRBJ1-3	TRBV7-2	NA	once	TGTGCCAGCAGCTTAGTTGGCAGGAATGGAAACACCATATATTTT	CASSLVGRNGNTIYF
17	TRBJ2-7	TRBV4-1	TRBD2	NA	TGCGCCAGCAGCCAAGAGGGGACTAGGTTAAGATCCTACGAGCAGTACTTC	CASSQEGTRLRSYEQYF
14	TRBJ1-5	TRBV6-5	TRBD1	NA	TGTGCCAGCAGTTACATAGGGGGCGATGGAGCCCAGCATTTT	CASSYIGGDGAQHF
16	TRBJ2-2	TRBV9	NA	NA	TGTGCCAGCAGCGTAGTTGGCGGGGCGAAGGGCGGGGAGCTGTTTTTT	CASSVVGGAKGGELFF
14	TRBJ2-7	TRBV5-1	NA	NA	TGCGCCAGCAGCCACTTTGGGCTCTCCTACGAGCAGTACTTC	CASSHFGLSYEQYF
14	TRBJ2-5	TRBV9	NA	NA	TGTGCCAGCAGCGTAGATCAGGGCAGAGAGACCCAGTACTTC	CASSVDQGRETQYF
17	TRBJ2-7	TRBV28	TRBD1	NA	TGTGCCAGCACCCTCTCAAGGTGGGGACAGGACTCCTACGAGCAGTACTTC	CASTLSRWGQDSYEQYF
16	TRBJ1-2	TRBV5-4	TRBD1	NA	TGTGCCAGCAGCTTGGATCCAGGGGGCGCCGCGAGTGGCTACACCTTC	CASSLDPGGAASGYTF
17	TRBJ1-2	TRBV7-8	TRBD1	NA	TGTGCCAGCAGCTTAGGCAGAAGAGGGGGCTTTTCAAATGGCTACACCTTC	CASSLGRRGGFSNGYTF
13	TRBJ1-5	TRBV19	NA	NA	TGTGCCAGTAGTATAGACCTCCGTCAGCCCCAGCATTTT	CASSIDLRQPQHF
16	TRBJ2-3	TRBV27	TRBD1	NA	TGTGCCAGCAGTTTTTTGACAGGGCCTGCCACAGATACGCAGTATTTT	CASSFLTGPATDTQYF
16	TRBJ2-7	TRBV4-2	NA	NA	TGTGCCAGCAGCCAAGCTCCCGGACAGCAAACCTACGAGCAGTACTTC	CASSQAPGQQTYEQYF
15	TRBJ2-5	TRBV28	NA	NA	TGTGCCAGCAGCCCGCTGGTACTTGTGGAAGAGACCCAGTACTTC	CASSPLVLVEETQYF
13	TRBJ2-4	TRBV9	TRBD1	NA	TGTGCCAGCAGCGGGAGGACAGGGCACATTCAGTACTTC	CASSGRTGHIQYF
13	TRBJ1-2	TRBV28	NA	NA	TGTGCCAGCAGTTTATTGGGGGCGAATGGCTACACCTTC	CASSLLGANGYTF
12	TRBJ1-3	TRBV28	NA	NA	TGTGCCAGCAGTTCAGGGGGAAACACCATATATTTT	CASSSGGNTIYF
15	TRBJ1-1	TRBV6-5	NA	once	TGTGCCAGCAAGACAGGTGCCTACATGAACACTGAAGCTTTCTTT	CASKTGAYMNTEAFF
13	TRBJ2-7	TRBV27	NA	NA	TGTGCCAGCAAACGAACAGGGAACTACGAGCAGTACTTC	CASKRTGNYEQYF
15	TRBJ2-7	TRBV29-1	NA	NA	TGCAGCGTTGGTACAGGAGGGCTTTGGGGCTACGAGCAGTACTTC	CSVGTGGLWGYEQYF
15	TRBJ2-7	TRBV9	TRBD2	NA	TGTGCCAGCAGCCCCCTAGCGGGTCTCTCCTACGAGCAGTACTTC	CASSPLAGLSYEQYF
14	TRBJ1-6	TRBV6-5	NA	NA	TGTGCCAGCAGTTATCAGGTTAATAATTCACCCCTCCACTTT	CASSYQVNNSPLHF
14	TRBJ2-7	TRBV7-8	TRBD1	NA	TGTGCCAGCAGCATTCGGACAGGGGCCTACGAGCAGTACTTC	CASSIRTGAYEQYF
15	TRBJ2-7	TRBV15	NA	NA	TGTGCCACCAGCAGTAGAGGCCAACTTACCTACGAGCAGTACTTC	CATSSRGQLTYEQYF
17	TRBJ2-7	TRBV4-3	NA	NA	TGCGCCAGCAGCCAAGAAAGGAGTCAGTGGACATCGTACGAGCAGTACTTC	CASSQERSQWTSYEQYF
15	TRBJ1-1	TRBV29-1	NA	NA	TGCAGCGTTGCGCCGAGAAGCCCAACTACGGCTGAAGCTTTCTTT	CSVAPRSPTTAEAFF
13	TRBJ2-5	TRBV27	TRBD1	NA	TGTGCCAGCAGGGGACAGGCTACGGAGACCCAGTACTTC	CASRGQATETQYF
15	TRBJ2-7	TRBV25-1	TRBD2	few	TGTGCCAGCAGCCCCCCGACTAGCGGGAGCGGCGAGCAGTACTTC	CASSPPTSGSGEQYF
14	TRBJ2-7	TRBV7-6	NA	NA	TGTGCCAGCTCGCGAGTTCAGGGGGGTGACGAGCAGTACTTC	CASSRVQGGDEQYF
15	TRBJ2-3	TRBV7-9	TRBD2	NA	TGTGCCAGCTCCACTCCGGGACTAGCGGGAGATACGCAGTATTTT	CASSTPGLAGDTQYF
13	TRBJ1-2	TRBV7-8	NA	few	TGTGCCAGCAGCTTAAATTCGGGTGGAGGCTACACCTTC	CASSLNSGGGYTF
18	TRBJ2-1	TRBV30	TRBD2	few	TGTGCCTGGAGGCCTCCTCCACTCGGACTAGCGGGCCATAATGAGCAGTTCTTC	CAWRPPPLGLAGHNEQFF
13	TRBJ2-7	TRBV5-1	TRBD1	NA	TGCGCCAGCAGCGCCCAGGGGGCGCGCGAGCAGTACTTC	CASSAQGAREQYF
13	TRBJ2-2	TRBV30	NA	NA	TGTGCCTGGAGTGTACGCGGTGCCGGGGAGCTGTTTTTT	CAWSVRGAGELFF
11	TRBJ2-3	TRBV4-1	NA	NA	TGCGCCAGCAGCCAAGCAGGTACGCAGTATTTT	CASSQAGTQYF
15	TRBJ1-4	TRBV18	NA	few	TGTGCCAGCTCACCCAATACAGGGAGTTCTGAAAAACTGTTTTTT	CASSPNTGSSEKLFF
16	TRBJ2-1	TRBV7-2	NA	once	TGTGCCAGCAACGCGGGCCACGGAACCGGGGTAAATGAGCAGTTCTTC	CASNAGHGTGVNEQFF
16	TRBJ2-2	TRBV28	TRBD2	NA	TGTGCCAGCAGTCCCCCGGGACTAGCAGGGGCCGGGGAGCTGTTTTTT	CASSPPGLAGAGELFF
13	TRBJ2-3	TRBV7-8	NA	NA	TGTGCCAGCAGCCAACTCAGCACAGATACGCAGTATTTT	CASSQLSTDTQYF
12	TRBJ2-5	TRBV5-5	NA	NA	TGTGCCAGCGGGAGTCTGCAAGAGACCCAGTACTTC	CASGSLQETQYF
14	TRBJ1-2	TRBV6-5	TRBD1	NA	TGTGCCAGCAGCGGACAGGGAGCCATATATGGCTACACCTTC	CASSGQGAIYGYTF
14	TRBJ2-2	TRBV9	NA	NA	TGTGCCAGCAGCCCTCCGCGGGCCACCGGGGAGCTGTTTTTT	CASSPPRATGELFF
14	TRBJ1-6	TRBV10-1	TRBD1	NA	TGCGCCAGCAGTGCTGGACAGGGACTCTCACCCCTCCACTTT	CASSAGQGLSPLHF
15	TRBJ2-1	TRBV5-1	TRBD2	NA	TGCGCCAGCAGCTTGGTAGCGGGAGCAGGTCATGAGCAGTTCTTC	CASSLVAGAGHEQFF
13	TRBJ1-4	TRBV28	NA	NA	TGTGCCAGCAGTTTATTGTTCGGTGAAAAACTGTTTTTT	CASSLLFGEKLFF
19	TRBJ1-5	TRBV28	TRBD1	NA	TGTGCCAGCAGGAAAGGAGGACAGGGGGGTTCCCATAGCAATCAGCCCCAGCATTTT	CASRKGGQGGSHSNQPQHF
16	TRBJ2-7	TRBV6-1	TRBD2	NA	TGTGCCAGCAGTGAAGTGTTGACTAGCGGGAGGTACGAGCAGTACTTC	CASSEVLTSGRYEQYF
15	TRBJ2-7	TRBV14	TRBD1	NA	TGTGCCAGCAGCCACCCCGGGACAGGGGTTTACGAGCAGTACTTC	CASSHPGTGVYEQYF
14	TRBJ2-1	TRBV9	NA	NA	TGTGCCAGCAGGCCTGGATTAGCCCACAATGAGCAGTTCTTC	CASRPGLAHNEQFF
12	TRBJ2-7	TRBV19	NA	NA	TGTGCCAGTACGGCAGGGAACTACGAGCAGTACTTC	CASTAGNYEQYF
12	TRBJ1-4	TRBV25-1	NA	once	TGTGCCAGCGGCCTAGGGGTGGAAAAACTGTTTTTT	CASGLGVEKLFF
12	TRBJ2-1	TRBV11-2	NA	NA	TGTGCCAGCAGCTTAGGTGCAGGTGAGCAGTTCTTC	CASSLGAGEQFF
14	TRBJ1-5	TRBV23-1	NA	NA	TGCGCCAGCAGTCATCGGGAGACTAGGGAGCCCCAGCATTTT	CASSHRETREPQHF
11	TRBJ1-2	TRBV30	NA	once	TGTGCCTGGAGGGAAGGGGGAGGCTACACCTTC	CAWREGGGYTF
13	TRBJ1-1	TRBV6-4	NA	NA	TGTGCCAGCAGCGTGGGCCAGGGGACTGAAGCTTTCTTT	CASSVGQGTEAFF
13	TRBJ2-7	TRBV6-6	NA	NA	TGTGCCAGCAGTTTCGACACGTCCTACGAGCAGTACTTC	CASSFDTSYEQYF
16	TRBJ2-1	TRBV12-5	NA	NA	TGTGCTAGTGGTTTGACGGACACCAACTCCTACAATGAGCAGTTCTTC	CASGLTDTNSYNEQFF
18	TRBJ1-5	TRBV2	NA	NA	TGTGCCAGCAGTGTTTCGGGGGTACAAAATAGCCGCAATCAGCCCCAGCATTTT	CASSVSGVQNSRNQPQHF